The sequence of this TCR beta chain was determined in a study of blood T cell repertoires in COVID-19. A single count supports this clone. TCRdb's table, derived via immunoSEQ multiplex PCR, lists solely in-frame clones and lacks some. The data contain 150,000 to 200,000 clones, around 75% of them singletons. The CDR3 has 17 amino acids. V dropped 2 bases and J dropped 1 base, with 18 bases sitting between them. The germline V gene encodes CDR1 GTSNPN and CDR2 SVGIG (reference sequence). The origin of this receptor is a woman in her thirties or forties with COVID-19, enrolled during active disease. The material sequenced was peripheral blood. The chain couples TRBV30 to TRBJ1-3; D may be TRBD1 (6 bases). DNA for the CDR3: TGTGCCTGGAGTATTGAACCCGGGACACCTTCTGGAAACACCATATATTTT. As protein: CAWSIEPGTPSGNTIYF.